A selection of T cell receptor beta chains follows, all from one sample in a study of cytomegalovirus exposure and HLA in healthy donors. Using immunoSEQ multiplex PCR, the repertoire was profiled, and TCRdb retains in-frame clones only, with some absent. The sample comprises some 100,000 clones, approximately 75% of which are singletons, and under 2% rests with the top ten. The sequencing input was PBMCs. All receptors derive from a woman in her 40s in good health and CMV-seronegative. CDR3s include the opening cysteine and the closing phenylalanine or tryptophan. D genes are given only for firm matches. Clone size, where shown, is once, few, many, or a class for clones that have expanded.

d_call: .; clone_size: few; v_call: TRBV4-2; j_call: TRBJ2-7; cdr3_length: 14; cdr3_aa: CASSQRTASYEQYF; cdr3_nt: TGTGCCAGCAGCCAGCGGACAGCTTCCTACGAGCAGTACTTC
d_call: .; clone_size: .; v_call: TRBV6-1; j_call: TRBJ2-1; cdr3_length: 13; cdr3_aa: CASRPGGYNEQFF; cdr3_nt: TGTGCCAGCCGACCTGGCGGCTACAATGAGCAGTTCTTC
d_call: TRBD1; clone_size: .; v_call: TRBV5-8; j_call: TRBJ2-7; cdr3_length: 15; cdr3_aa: CASSLGGTGAAEQYF; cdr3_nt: TGTGCCAGCAGCTTGGGTGGTACAGGGGCCGCCGAGCAGTACTTC
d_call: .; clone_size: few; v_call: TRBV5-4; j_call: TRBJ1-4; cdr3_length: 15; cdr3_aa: CASSLRQAPNEKLFF; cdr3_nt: TGTGCCAGCAGCCTTAGACAGGCACCTAATGAAAAACTGTTTTTT
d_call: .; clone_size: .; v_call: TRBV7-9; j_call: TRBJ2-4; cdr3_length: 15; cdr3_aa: CASSLDRGAKNIQYF; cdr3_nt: TGTGCCAGCAGCTTAGATCGGGGGGCCAAAAACATTCAGTACTTC
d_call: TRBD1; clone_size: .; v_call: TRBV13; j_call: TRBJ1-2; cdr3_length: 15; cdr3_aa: CASSAGGTGTYGYTF; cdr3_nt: TGTGCCAGCAGCGCGGGCGGGACAGGGACCTATGGCTACACCTTC
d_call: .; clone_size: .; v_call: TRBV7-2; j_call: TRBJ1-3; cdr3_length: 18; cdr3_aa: CASSLEVAGPTSGNTIYF; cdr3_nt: TGTGCCAGCAGCTTAGAGGTCGCGGGGCCCACCTCTGGAAACACCATATATTTT
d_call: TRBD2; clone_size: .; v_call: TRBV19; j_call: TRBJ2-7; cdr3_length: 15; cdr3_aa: CASSIDRTSSYEQYF; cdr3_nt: TGTGCCAGTAGTATAGATCGGACTAGCAGCTACGAGCAGTACTTC
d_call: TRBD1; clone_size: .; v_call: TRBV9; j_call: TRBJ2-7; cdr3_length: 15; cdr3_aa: CASSVVGDRGNEQYF; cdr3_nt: TGTGCCAGCAGCGTAGTAGGAGACAGGGGGAACGAGCAGTACTTC
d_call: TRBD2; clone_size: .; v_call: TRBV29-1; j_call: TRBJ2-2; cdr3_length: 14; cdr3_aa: CSVDPGGGTGELFF; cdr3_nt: TGCAGCGTTGACCCGGGGGGGGGAACCGGGGAGCTGTTTTTT
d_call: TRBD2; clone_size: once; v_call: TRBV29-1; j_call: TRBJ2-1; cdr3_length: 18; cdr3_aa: CSVEDRGTSGRAVDEQFF; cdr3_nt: TGCAGCGTTGAAGATCGGGGGACTAGCGGGAGGGCCGTCGATGAGCAGTTCTTC
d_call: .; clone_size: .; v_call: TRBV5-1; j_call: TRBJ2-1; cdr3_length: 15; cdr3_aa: CASSLAVGAYNEQFF; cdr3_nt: TGCGCCAGCAGCTTGGCCGTCGGGGCCTACAATGAGCAGTTCTTC
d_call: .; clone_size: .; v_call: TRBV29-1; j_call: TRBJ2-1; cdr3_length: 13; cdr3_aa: CSVAGYLNNEQFF; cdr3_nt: TGCAGCGTTGCAGGGTATCTGAACAATGAGCAGTTCTTC
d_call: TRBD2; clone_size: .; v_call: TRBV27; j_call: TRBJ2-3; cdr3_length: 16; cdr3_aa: CASRELAGGPKDTQYF; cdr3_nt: TGTGCCAGCCGAGAACTAGCGGGAGGGCCGAAAGATACGCAGTATTTT
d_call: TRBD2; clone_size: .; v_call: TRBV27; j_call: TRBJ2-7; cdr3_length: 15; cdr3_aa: CASSELAGDSYEQYF; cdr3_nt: TGTGCCAGCAGTGAGCTAGCGGGAGACTCCTACGAGCAGTACTTC
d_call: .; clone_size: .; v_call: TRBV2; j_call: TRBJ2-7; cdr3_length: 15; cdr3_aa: CASSGGGTVYYEQYF; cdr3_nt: TGTGCCAGCAGTGGAGGCGGGACGGTTTACTACGAGCAGTACTTC
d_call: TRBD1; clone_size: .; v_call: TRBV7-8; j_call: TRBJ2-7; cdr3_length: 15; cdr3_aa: CASSTRDRDRYEQYF; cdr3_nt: TGTGCCAGCAGCACCCGGGACAGGGATAGATACGAGCAGTACTTC
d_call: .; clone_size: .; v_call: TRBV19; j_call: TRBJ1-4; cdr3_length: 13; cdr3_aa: CASSPPSHEKLFF; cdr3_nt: TGTGCCAGTAGTCCCCCGAGCCATGAAAAACTGTTTTTT
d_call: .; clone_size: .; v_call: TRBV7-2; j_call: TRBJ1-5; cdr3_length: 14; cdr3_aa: CASSLKMSNQPQHF; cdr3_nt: TGTGCCAGCAGCTTAAAGATGAGTAATCAGCCCCAGCATTTT
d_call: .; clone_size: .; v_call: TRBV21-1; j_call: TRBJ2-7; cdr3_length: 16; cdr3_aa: CASSQPTGGTSYEQYF; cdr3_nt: TGTGCCAGCAGCCAACCGACGGGGGGCACCTCCTACGAGCAGTACTTC
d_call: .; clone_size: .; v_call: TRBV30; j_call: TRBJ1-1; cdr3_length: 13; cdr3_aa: CAWSSGGNTEAFF; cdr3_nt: TGTGCCTGGAGTTCTGGCGGGAACACTGAAGCTTTCTTT
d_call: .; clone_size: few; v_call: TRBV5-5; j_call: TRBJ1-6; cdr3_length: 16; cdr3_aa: CASSLDLRVQNSPLHF; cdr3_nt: TGTGCCAGCAGCTTGGACCTCAGGGTCCAGAATTCACCCCTCCACTTT
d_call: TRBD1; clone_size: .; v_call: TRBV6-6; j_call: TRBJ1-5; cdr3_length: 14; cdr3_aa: CASEDRGRDQPQHF; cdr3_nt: TGTGCCAGCGAGGACAGGGGGCGCGATCAGCCCCAGCATTTT
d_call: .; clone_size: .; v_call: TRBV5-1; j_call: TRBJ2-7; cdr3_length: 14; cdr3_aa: CASSLGHGNYEQYF; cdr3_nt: TGCGCCAGCAGCTTGGGACACGGAAACTACGAGCAGTACTTC
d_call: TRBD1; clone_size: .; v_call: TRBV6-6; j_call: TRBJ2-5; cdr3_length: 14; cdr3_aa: CASSYSTGPKTQYF; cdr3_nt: TGTGCCAGCAGTTACTCGACAGGGCCGAAGACCCAGTACTTC
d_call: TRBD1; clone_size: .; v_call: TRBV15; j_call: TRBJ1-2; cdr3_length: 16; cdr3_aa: CATSRVGGTAFHGYTF; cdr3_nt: TGTGCCACCAGCAGAGTCGGAGGGACAGCGTTTCATGGCTACACCTTC
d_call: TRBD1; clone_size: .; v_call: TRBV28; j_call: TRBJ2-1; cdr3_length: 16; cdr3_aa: CASTQPGTVGDNEQFF; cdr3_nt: TGTGCCAGCACCCAGCCGGGGACAGTTGGGGACAATGAGCAGTTCTTC
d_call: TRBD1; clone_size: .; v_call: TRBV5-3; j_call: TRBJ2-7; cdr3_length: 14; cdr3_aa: CARSGGDRGFEQYF; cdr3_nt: TGTGCCAGAAGCGGGGGGGACAGGGGATTCGAGCAGTACTTC
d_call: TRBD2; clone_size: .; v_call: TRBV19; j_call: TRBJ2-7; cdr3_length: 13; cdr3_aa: CASAQREAYEQYF; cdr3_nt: TGTGCCAGTGCCCAGCGGGAGGCGTACGAGCAGTACTTC
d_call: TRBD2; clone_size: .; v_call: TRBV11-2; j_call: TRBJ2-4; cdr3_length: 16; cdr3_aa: CASSFSAGGRGNIQYF; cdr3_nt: TGTGCCAGCAGCTTCTCCGCGGGGGGGCGCGGAAACATTCAGTACTTC
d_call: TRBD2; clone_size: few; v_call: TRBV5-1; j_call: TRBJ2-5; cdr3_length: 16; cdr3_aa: CASSTLAGGPQETQYF; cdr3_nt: TGCGCCAGCAGCACCTTAGCGGGAGGGCCTCAAGAGACCCAGTACTTC
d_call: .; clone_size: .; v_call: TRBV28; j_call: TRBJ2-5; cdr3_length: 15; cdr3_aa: CASSPAIQGAETQYF; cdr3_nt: TGTGCCAGCAGCCCCGCCATACAGGGAGCCGAGACCCAGTACTTC
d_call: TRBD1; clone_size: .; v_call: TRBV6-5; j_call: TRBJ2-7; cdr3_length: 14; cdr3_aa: CASSITGGSYEQYF; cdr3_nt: TGTGCCAGCAGCATCACAGGGGGCTCCTACGAGCAGTACTTC
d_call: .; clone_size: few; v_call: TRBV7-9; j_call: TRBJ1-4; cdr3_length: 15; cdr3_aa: CASSLASGINEKLFF; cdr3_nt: TGTGCCAGCAGCTTAGCGTCAGGGATTAATGAAAAACTGTTTTTT
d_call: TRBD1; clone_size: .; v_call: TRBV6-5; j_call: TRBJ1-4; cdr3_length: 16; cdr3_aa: CASSYRLQGAVEKLFF; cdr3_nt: TGTGCCAGCAGTTACCGGTTACAGGGGGCAGTTGAAAAACTGTTTTTT
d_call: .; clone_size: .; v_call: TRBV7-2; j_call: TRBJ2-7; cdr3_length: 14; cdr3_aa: CASTPGLASYEQYF; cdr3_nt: TGTGCCAGCACCCCGGGACTGGCTTCCTACGAGCAGTACTTC
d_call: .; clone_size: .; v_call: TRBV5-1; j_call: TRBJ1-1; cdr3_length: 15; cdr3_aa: CASSFSGVGNTEAFF; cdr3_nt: TGCGCCAGCAGCTTCTCAGGGGTGGGGAACACTGAAGCTTTCTTT
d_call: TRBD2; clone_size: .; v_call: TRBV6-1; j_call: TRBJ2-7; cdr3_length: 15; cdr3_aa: CASSALAGAYYEQYF; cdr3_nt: TGTGCCAGCAGTGCGCTAGCGGGGGCTTACTACGAGCAGTACTTC
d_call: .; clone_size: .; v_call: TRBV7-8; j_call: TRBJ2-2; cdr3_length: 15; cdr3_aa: CASSLQGGDTGELFF; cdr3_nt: TGTGCCAGCAGCTTACAGGGCGGTGACACCGGGGAGCTGTTTTTT
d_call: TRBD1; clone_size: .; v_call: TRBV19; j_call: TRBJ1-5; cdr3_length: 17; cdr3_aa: CASRGDRGYEVNQPQHF; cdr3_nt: TGTGCCAGTAGGGGGGACAGGGGCTATGAGGTTAATCAGCCCCAGCATTTT
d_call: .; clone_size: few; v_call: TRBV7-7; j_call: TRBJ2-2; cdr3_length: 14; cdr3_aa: CASSLSENTGELFF; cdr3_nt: TGTGCTAGCAGCCTTAGCGAGAACACCGGGGAGCTGTTTTTT